The 2 T cell receptor beta chains below were found in one sample sequenced in a study of glioma-infiltrating T cells after dendritic cell vaccination. Time point reported: after dendritic cell vaccination, including at tumor progression/relapse. Profiled with immunoSEQ multiplex PCR; TCRdb holds only in-frame clones, not every one. Altogether about 87,000 clones are present, about four fifths being singletons, with the ten largest covering around 6.5%. Sequencing was performed on blood, taken after dendritic cell vaccination. The receptors were sampled from a human donor with glioblastoma.

V usage is TRBV5-1 and J usage is TRBJ1-1; D is perhaps TRBD1 (5 bases). V lost 1 base, J lost 4 bases, and 20 bases lay in between. The CDR3 is 17 amino acids. Germline-derived CDR1 and CDR2 are SGHRS and YFSETQ. The DNA of the CDR3 is TGCGCCAGCAGCTTGTTAACAGGAAATCCGCGGGGCACTGAAGCTTTCTTT. It is translated as CASSLLTGNPRGTEAFF.

The chain has TRBV4-1 and TRBJ1-4, with TRBD1 matching over 9 bases. This CDR3 has 15 residues. Germline V CDR1 and CDR2: MGHRA, YSYEKL. The V segment lost 4 bases and the J segment 7 bases; nucleotides outside the gene matches: 7. The CDR3 nucleotides read TGCGCCAGCAGCCTTACCGGGACAGGGTCTGAAAAACTGTTTTTT. Amino acid sequence: CASSLTGTGSEKLFF.